This T cell receptor beta chain was identified during a study of blood T cell repertoires in COVID-19. Study-level information: The study drew acute and convalescent COVID-19 samples from the United States, Italy and Spain.

The CDR3 is 13 residues long. The V and J ends lost 5 bases and 4 bases respectively, with 9 bases between them. Sequencing used immunoSEQ multiplex PCR; TCRdb keeps in-frame clones, though not all of them. The repertoire holds more than 100,000 clones, with over 70% as singletons. V is TRBV12-3 or TRBV12-4 and J is TRBJ1-5, with D possibly TRBD1 on 6 matching bases. The source of this sequence is a human donor in a cohort sampled during active or convalescent COVID-19. The sequencing sample was made of peripheral blood. The CDR3, as DNA: TGTGCCAGCAGTACAGGGTATAATCAGCCCCAGCATTTT. Translating gives CASSTGYNQPQHF.